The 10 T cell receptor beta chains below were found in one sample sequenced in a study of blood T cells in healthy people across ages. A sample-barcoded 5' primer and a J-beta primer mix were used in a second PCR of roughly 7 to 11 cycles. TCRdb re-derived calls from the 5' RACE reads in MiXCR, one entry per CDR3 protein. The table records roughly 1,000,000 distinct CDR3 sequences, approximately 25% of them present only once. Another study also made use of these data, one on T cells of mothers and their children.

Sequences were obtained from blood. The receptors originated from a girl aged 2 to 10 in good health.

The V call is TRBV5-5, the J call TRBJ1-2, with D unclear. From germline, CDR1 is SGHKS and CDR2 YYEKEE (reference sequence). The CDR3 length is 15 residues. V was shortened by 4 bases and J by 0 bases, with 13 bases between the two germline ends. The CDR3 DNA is TGTGCCAGCAGCCGGGAGGGCAGCGCTAACTATGGCTACACCTTC. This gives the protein CASSREGSANYGYTF.

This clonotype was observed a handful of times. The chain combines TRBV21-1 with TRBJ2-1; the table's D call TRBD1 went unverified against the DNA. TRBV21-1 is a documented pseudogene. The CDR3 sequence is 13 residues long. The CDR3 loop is CASSRYSGGEQFF. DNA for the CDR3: TGTGCCAGCAGCCGTTATTCAGGGGGTGAGCAGTTCTTC.

CDR3 amino acids: CASSFSDRSNQPQHF. The DNA of the CDR3 is TGTGCCAGCAGTTTTTCGGACAGGTCGAATCAGCCCCAGCATTTT. This chain uses TRBV12-3 or TRBV12-4 with TRBJ1-5, with 7 bases lining up with TRBD1. The CDR3 has 15 residues. V lost 3 bases, J lost 4 bases, and 6 bases stayed unmatched.

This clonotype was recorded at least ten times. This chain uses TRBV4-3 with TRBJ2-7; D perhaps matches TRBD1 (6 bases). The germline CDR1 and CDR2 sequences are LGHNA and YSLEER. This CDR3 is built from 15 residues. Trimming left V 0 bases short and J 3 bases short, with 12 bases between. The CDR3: CASSQDITGSYEQYF. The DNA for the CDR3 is TGCGCCAGCAGCCAAGATATCACAGGGAGCTACGAGCAGTACTTC.

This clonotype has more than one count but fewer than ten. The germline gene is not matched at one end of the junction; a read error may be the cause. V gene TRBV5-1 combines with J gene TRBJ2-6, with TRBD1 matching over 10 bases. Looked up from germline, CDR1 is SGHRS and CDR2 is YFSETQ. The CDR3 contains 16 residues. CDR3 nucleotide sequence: TGCGCCAGCAGCTCCGGGACAGGGGCTGGGGCCAACGTCCCGACTTTC. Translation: CASSSGTGAGANVPTF.

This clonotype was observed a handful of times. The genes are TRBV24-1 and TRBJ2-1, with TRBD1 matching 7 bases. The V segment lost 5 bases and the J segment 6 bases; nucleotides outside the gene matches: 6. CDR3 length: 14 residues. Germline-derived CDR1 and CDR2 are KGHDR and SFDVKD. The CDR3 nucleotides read TGTGCCACCAGTGCTCTTCAGGGGGTCAATGAGCAGTTCTTC. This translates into CATSALQGVNEQFF.

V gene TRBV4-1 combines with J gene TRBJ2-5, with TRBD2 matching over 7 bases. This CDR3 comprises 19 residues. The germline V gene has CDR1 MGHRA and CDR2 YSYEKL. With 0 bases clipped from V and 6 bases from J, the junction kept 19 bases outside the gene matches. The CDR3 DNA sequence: TGCGCCAGCAGCCAAGAGGCTGTACGTACTAGCGAGAGGAGAAAGACCCAGTACTTC. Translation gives CASSQEAVRTSERRKTQYF.

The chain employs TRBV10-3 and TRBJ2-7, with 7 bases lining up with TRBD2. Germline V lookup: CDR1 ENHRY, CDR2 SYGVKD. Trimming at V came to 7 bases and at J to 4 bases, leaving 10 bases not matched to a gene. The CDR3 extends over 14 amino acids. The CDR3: CAIIAASGTYEQYF. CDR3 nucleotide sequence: TGTGCCATCATAGCGGCTAGCGGAACATACGAGCAGTACTTC.

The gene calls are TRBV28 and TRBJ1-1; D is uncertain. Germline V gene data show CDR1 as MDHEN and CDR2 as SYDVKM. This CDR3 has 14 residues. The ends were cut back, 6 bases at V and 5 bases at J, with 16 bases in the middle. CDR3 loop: CASSPTPSPTEAFF. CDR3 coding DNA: TGTGCCAGCAGCCCGACACCCTCGCCAACTGAAGCTTTCTTT.

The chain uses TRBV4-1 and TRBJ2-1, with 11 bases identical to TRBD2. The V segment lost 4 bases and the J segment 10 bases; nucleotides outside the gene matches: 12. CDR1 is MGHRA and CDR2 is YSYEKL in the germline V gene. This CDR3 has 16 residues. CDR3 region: CASSLTIAGGPGEQFF. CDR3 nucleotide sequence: TGCGCCAGCAGCCTAACGATAGCGGGAGGGCCGGGCGAGCAGTTCTTC.